This is a list of T cell receptor beta chains from one sample in a study of neoadjuvant anti-PD-1 for oral cavity cancer. Sequencing used immunoSEQ multiplex PCR; TCRdb keeps in-frame clones, though not all of them. Here the sample spans more than 25,000 clones, 70% to 80% being singletons. Sequencing was performed on PBMCs, taken after nivolumab (anti-PD-1) treatment. These TCRs come from a person between 40 and 79 years old with oral cavity squamous cell carcinoma. The CDR3 runs from the conserved cysteine through the conserved F or W.

V gene	CDR3 length	CDR3 protein
TRBV4-3	13	CASSQAQADTQYF
TRBV6-5	15	CASSAVVASTDTQYF
TRBV7-9	13	CASSFGGANGYTF
TRBV6-5	14	CASSQARDRVGAFF
TRBV9	16	CASSVTGTGSTGELFF
TRBV27	17	CASSKRRGDPNTGELFF
TRBV2	13	CASSQVANEKLFF
TRBV10-3	14	CAITGTGTNYGYTF
TRBV11-2	15	CASSTGTSPPDTQYF
TRBV10-3	11	CAISGQGAFRF
TRBV7-8	14	CASSQQGASYGYTF
TRBV5-1	15	CASSLAGTSVYEQYF
TRBV5-1	15	CASSSPEVNTGELFF
TRBV7-2	15	CASSRDRDGNQPQHF
TRBV7-6	15	CASSRQGAKNSPLHF
TRBV7-2	15	CASRTSGGSYNEQFF
TRBV11-2	15	CASSGRARSTDTQYF